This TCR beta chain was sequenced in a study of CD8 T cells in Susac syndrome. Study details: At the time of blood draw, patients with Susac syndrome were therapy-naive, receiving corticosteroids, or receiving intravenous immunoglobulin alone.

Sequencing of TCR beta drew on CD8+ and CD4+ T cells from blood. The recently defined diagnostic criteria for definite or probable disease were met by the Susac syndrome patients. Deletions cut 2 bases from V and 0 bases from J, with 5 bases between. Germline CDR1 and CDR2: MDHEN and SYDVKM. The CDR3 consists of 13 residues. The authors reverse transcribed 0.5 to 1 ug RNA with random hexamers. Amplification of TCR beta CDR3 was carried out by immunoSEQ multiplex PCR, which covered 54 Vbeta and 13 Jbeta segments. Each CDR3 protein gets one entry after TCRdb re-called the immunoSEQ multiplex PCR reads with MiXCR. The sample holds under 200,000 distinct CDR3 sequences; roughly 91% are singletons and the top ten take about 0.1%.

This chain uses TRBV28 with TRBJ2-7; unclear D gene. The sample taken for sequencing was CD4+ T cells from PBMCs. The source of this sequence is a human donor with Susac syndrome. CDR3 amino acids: CASSLPDSYEQYF. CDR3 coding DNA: TGTGCCAGCAGTTTACCAGACTCCTACGAGCAGTACTTC.